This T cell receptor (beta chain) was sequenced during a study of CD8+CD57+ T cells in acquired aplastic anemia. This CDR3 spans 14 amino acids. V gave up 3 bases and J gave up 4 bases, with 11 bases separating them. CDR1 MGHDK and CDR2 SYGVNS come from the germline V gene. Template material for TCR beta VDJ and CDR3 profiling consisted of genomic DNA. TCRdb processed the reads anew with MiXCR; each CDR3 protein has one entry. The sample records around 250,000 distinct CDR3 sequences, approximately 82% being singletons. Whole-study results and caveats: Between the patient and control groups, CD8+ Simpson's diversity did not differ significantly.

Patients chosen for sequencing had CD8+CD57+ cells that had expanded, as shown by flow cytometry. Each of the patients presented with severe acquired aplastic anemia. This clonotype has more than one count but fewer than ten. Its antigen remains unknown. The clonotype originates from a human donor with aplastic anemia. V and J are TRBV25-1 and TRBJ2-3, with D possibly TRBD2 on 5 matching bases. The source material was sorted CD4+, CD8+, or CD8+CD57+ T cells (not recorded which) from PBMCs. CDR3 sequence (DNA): TGTGCCAGCAGTGATCCGGGAAAGGCAGATACGCAGTATTTT. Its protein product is CASSDPGKADTQYF.